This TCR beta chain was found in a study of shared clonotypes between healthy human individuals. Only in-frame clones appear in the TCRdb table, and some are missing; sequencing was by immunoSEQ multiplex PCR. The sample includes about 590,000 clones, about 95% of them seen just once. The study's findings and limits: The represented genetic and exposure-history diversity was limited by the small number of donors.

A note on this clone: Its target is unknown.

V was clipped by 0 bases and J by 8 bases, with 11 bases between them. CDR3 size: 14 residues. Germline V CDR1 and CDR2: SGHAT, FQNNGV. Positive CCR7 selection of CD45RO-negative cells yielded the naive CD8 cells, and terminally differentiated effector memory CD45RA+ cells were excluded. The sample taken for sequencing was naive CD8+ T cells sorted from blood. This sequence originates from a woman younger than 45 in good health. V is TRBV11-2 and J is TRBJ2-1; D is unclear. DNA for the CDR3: TGTGCCAGCAGCTTAGAGCACCGTCCCTATGAGCAGTTCTTC. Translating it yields CASSLEHRPYEQFF. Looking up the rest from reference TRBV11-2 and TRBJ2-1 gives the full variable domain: EAGVAQSPRYKIIEKRQSVAFWCNPISGHATLYWYQQILGQGPKLLIQFQNNGVVDDSQLPKDRFSAERLKGVDSTLKIQPAKLEDSAVYLCASSLEHRPYEQFFGPGTRLTVL.